The TCR beta chain described here comes from a study of blood T cell repertoires in COVID-19. The CDR3 is made up of 14 amino acids. Trimming took 5 bases from V and 6 from J; bases not matched to a gene: 7. Germline values: CDR1 SNHLY, CDR2 FYNNEI. Profiled with immunoSEQ multiplex PCR; TCRdb holds only in-frame clones, not every one. This sample has more than 100,000 clones, with over 75% found just once. Sequencing used peripheral blood. The source is a man of 80 years or more with acute or convalescent COVID-19. J is TRBJ1-5 and V is TRBV2; 7 nucleotides line up with TRBD1. CDR3 amino acids: CASSPTGDRQPQHF. As DNA, the CDR3 is TGTGCCAGCAGTCCAACAGGGGACCGTCAGCCCCAGCATTTT.